This T cell receptor beta chain was sequenced for a study of blood T cells in healthy people across ages. For the second PCR, which ran for roughly 7 to 11 cycles, a sample-barcoded 5' primer and a J-beta primer mix were used. Via MiXCR, TCRdb re-called the 5' RACE reads, giving one row per CDR3 protein. The profile covers fewer than 2 million distinct CDR3 sequences, with about 39% appearing a single time and under 25% taken by the ten largest. CDR1 and CDR2 (germline): MDHEN, SYDVKM. This CDR3 spans 12 amino acids. The V end was cut by 4 bases, the J end by 11 bases, with 15 bases between. This rearrangement joins TRBV28 to TRBJ2-7; D not certain. This clonotype originated in a human donor in good health. The material sequenced was blood. CDR3 amino acids: CASSSPPISEYF. The CDR3 DNA reads TGTGCCAGCAGTTCCCCACCTATATCGGAGTACTTC.